This is a list of T cell receptor beta chains from one sample in a study of blood T cell repertoires in COVID-19. TCRdb's copy holds only in-frame clones and misses some; the assay was immunoSEQ multiplex PCR. Of 400,000 or so clones listed, about 88% were seen once; the top ten hold roughly 1.6%. The material sequenced was peripheral blood. The source is a middle-aged woman with COVID-19, enrolled during active disease. The CDR3 runs from the conserved cysteine through the conserved F or W. A D gene is named only where the DNA matches it firmly. Clone size is not always given. Where it is, it says once, few, many or a class for expanded clones.

d_gene: -
v_gene: TRBV30
j_gene: TRBJ1-3
abundance: many
CDR3aa: CAWSVRDTIYF
CDR3nt: TGTGCCTGGAGTGTAAGAGACACCATATATTTT

d_gene: TRBD1
v_gene: TRBV9
j_gene: TRBJ2-7
abundance: -
CDR3aa: CASSHGQGDYEQYF
CDR3nt: TGTGCCAGCAGCCACGGACAGGGGGACTACGAGCAGTACTTC

d_gene: -
v_gene: TRBV5-5
j_gene: TRBJ1-1
abundance: -
CDR3aa: CASSQTGGAGIEAFF
CDR3nt: TGTGCCAGCAGCCAGACGGGGGGCGCCGGGATTGAAGCTTTCTTT

d_gene: -
v_gene: TRBV28
j_gene: TRBJ1-3
abundance: -
CDR3aa: CASSLGNGRKNTIYF
CDR3nt: TGTGCCAGCAGTTTAGGCAACGGGAGAAAGAACACCATATATTTT

d_gene: TRBD1
v_gene: TRBV28
j_gene: TRBJ1-2
abundance: -
CDR3aa: CASSSSPTGRYGYTF
CDR3nt: TGTGCCAGCAGTTCATCCCCGACAGGGAGGTATGGCTACACCTTC

d_gene: TRBD1
v_gene: TRBV15
j_gene: TRBJ1-5
abundance: few
CDR3aa: CATSRGNRGRNQPQHF
CDR3nt: TGTGCCACCAGCAGAGGAAACAGGGGGCGCAATCAGCCCCAGCATTTT

d_gene: -
v_gene: TRBV7-3
j_gene: TRBJ2-2
abundance: -
CDR3aa: CASSLTRQNTGELFF
CDR3nt: TGTGCCAGCAGCTTAACGCGCCAGAACACCGGGGAGCTGTTTTTT

d_gene: TRBD2
v_gene: TRBV7-9
j_gene: TRBJ2-5
abundance: -
CDR3aa: CASSLRSQRGVQETQYF
CDR3nt: TGTGCCAGCAGCCTCAGGTCCCAGCGGGGGGTCCAAGAGACCCAGTACTTC

d_gene: TRBD2
v_gene: TRBV7-9
j_gene: TRBJ2-1
abundance: -
CDR3aa: CASSLTRTSGGPYNEQFF
CDR3nt: TGTGCCAGCAGCTTAACAAGGACTAGCGGGGGGCCGTACAATGAGCAGTTCTTC

d_gene: TRBD2
v_gene: TRBV24-1
j_gene: TRBJ2-3
abundance: -
CDR3aa: CATSGAGGGTDTQYF
CDR3nt: TGTGCCACCAGTGGAGCGGGAGGCGGGACAGATACGCAGTATTTT

d_gene: TRBD2
v_gene: TRBV19
j_gene: TRBJ2-1
abundance: once
CDR3aa: CASSLGLVGEQFF
CDR3nt: TGTGCCAGTAGTCTGGGACTAGTAGGTGAGCAGTTCTTC

d_gene: TRBD1
v_gene: TRBV10-3
j_gene: TRBJ2-7
abundance: -
CDR3aa: CAISAQAGTASYEQYF
CDR3nt: TGTGCCATCAGTGCCCAGGCCGGGACAGCCTCCTACGAGCAGTACTTC

d_gene: -
v_gene: TRBV27
j_gene: TRBJ1-2
abundance: -
CDR3aa: CASSWGGDYGYTF
CDR3nt: TGTGCCAGCAGCTGGGGGGGTGACTATGGCTACACCTTC

d_gene: -
v_gene: TRBV11-2
j_gene: TRBJ2-7
abundance: -
CDR3aa: CASSLTPGPPNEQYF
CDR3nt: TGTGCCAGCAGCCTAACTCCGGGTCCACCCAACGAGCAGTACTTC

d_gene: -
v_gene: TRBV15
j_gene: TRBJ1-1
abundance: few
CDR3aa: CATSTFGASEAFF
CDR3nt: TGTGCCACCAGCACTTTTGGGGCAAGTGAAGCTTTCTTT

d_gene: -
v_gene: TRBV5-1
j_gene: TRBJ1-4
abundance: once
CDR3aa: CASRSDTGGNEKLFF
CDR3nt: TGCGCCAGCAGGTCCGACACGGGAGGAAATGAAAAACTGTTTTTT

d_gene: -
v_gene: TRBV5-1
j_gene: TRBJ2-6
abundance: -
CDR3aa: CASSPGVFSGANVLTF
CDR3nt: TGCGCCAGCAGCCCGGGGGTCTTCTCTGGGGCCAACGTCCTGACTTTC

d_gene: TRBD2
v_gene: TRBV7-2
j_gene: TRBJ2-4
abundance: -
CDR3aa: CASSPQAGGGNIQYF
CDR3nt: TGTGCCAGCAGCCCCCAAGCGGGAGGGGGAAACATTCAGTACTTC

d_gene: TRBD1
v_gene: TRBV6-5
j_gene: TRBJ1-2
abundance: -
CDR3aa: CASSYSRDRVYGYTF
CDR3nt: TGTGCCAGCAGTTACTCTCGGGACAGGGTCTATGGCTACACCTTC

d_gene: TRBD1
v_gene: TRBV7-2
j_gene: TRBJ1-5
abundance: -
CDR3aa: CASSVTGDSNQPQHF
CDR3nt: TGTGCCAGCAGTGTGACAGGGGATAGCAATCAGCCCCAGCATTTT

d_gene: -
v_gene: TRBV11-2
j_gene: TRBJ1-2
abundance: -
CDR3aa: CASSLVPGFVYGYTF
CDR3nt: TGTGCCAGCAGCTTAGTGCCAGGGTTCGTCTATGGCTACACCTTC

d_gene: -
v_gene: TRBV7-2
j_gene: TRBJ2-7
abundance: few
CDR3aa: CASSLSVGEGEQYF
CDR3nt: TGTGCCAGCAGCTTATCGGTCGGGGAAGGCGAGCAGTACTTC

d_gene: -
v_gene: TRBV7-2
j_gene: TRBJ2-1
abundance: once
CDR3aa: CASSRSVNQFF
CDR3nt: TGTGCCAGCAGCCGTTCGGTCAACCAGTTCTTC

d_gene: -
v_gene: TRBV28
j_gene: TRBJ1-4
abundance: -
CDR3aa: CASLGPGNEKLFF
CDR3nt: TGTGCCAGCCTAGGGCCAGGGAATGAAAAACTGTTTTTT

d_gene: TRBD1
v_gene: TRBV7-9
j_gene: TRBJ1-4
abundance: -
CDR3aa: CASSLGTDDEKLFF
CDR3nt: TGTGCCAGCAGCTTGGGGACAGATGATGAAAAACTGTTTTTT

d_gene: -
v_gene: TRBV9
j_gene: TRBJ2-7
abundance: -
CDR3aa: CASSGQMGAPYEQYF
CDR3nt: TGTGCCAGCAGCGGACAGATGGGGGCTCCCTACGAGCAGTACTTC

d_gene: TRBD1
v_gene: TRBV28
j_gene: TRBJ1-3
abundance: -
CDR3aa: CASSHIGTGTGNTIYF
CDR3nt: TGTGCCAGCAGTCATATAGGGACAGGGACTGGAAACACCATATATTTT

d_gene: -
v_gene: TRBV19
j_gene: TRBJ2-7
abundance: -
CDR3aa: CASSTGWGDSYEQYF
CDR3nt: TGTGCCAGTAGTACCGGATGGGGGGATTCCTACGAGCAGTACTTC

d_gene: -
v_gene: TRBV7-2
j_gene: TRBJ1-6
abundance: -
CDR3aa: CASSLEGRVYNSPLHF
CDR3nt: TGTGCCAGCAGCTTAGAGGGCAGGGTCTATAATTCACCCCTCCACTTT

d_gene: -
v_gene: TRBV9
j_gene: TRBJ2-3
abundance: -
CDR3aa: CASSVVTHTDTQYF
CDR3nt: TGTGCCAGCAGCGTAGTGACTCACACAGATACGCAGTATTTT

d_gene: TRBD1
v_gene: TRBV12-3/TRBV12-4
j_gene: TRBJ1-5
abundance: few
CDR3aa: CASRTGRNQPQHF
CDR3nt: TGTGCCAGCCGGACAGGTCGGAATCAGCCCCAGCATTTT

d_gene: -
v_gene: TRBV27
j_gene: TRBJ2-5
abundance: -
CDR3aa: CASSRYFQETQYF
CDR3nt: TGTGCCAGCAGTCGCTATTTCCAAGAGACCCAGTACTTC

d_gene: -
v_gene: TRBV19
j_gene: TRBJ2-3
abundance: -
CDR3aa: CASSPQRDTQYF
CDR3nt: TGTGCCAGTAGTCCACAGAGAGATACGCAGTATTTT

d_gene: TRBD1
v_gene: TRBV6-5
j_gene: TRBJ1-2
abundance: -
CDR3aa: CASSYGSRHTGTEYTF
CDR3nt: TGTGCCAGCAGTTACGGCTCACGCCACACCGGGACAGAGTACACCTTC

d_gene: TRBD2
v_gene: TRBV9
j_gene: TRBJ2-7
abundance: few
CDR3aa: CASSVDGGESARYEQYF
CDR3nt: TGTGCCAGCAGCGTAGATGGGGGGGAATCAGCCCGGTACGAGCAGTACTTC

d_gene: TRBD1
v_gene: TRBV2
j_gene: TRBJ1-5
abundance: -
CDR3aa: CASSFGQGNQPQHF
CDR3nt: TGTGCCAGCAGTTTTGGACAGGGGAATCAGCCCCAGCATTTT

d_gene: -
v_gene: TRBV21-1
j_gene: TRBJ2-7
abundance: -
CDR3aa: CASSNDRRYEQYF
CDR3nt: TGTGCCAGCAGCAATGACAGGCGCTACGAGCAGTACTTC

d_gene: -
v_gene: TRBV9
j_gene: TRBJ2-1
abundance: -
CDR3aa: CASSFSTGPLHVYNEQFF
CDR3nt: TGTGCCAGCAGCTTCTCTACAGGGCCTCTACACGTCTACAATGAGCAGTTCTTC

d_gene: TRBD1
v_gene: TRBV5-1
j_gene: TRBJ2-3
abundance: -
CDR3aa: CASSPDRGTDTQYF
CDR3nt: TGCGCCAGCAGCCCGGACAGGGGGACAGATACGCAGTATTTT

d_gene: TRBD1
v_gene: TRBV18
j_gene: TRBJ2-5
abundance: -
CDR3aa: CASSPPGQINGETQYF
CDR3nt: TGTGCCAGCTCACCACCGGGACAGATTAATGGAGAGACCCAGTACTTC

d_gene: -
v_gene: TRBV28
j_gene: TRBJ1-2
abundance: -
CDR3aa: CASSLFDSVYGYTF
CDR3nt: TGTGCCAGCAGTTTATTCGACAGCGTCTATGGCTACACCTTC

d_gene: -
v_gene: TRBV5-1
j_gene: TRBJ1-5
abundance: -
CDR3aa: CASSFGGGGQPQHF
CDR3nt: TGCGCCAGCAGCTTCGGCGGGGGGGGACAGCCCCAGCATTTT

d_gene: -
v_gene: TRBV7-9
j_gene: TRBJ1-2
abundance: -
CDR3aa: CASTLSSTGGERGYGYTF
CDR3nt: TGTGCCAGCACCCTTAGTTCTACGGGTGGCGAAAGGGGTTATGGCTACACCTTC

d_gene: TRBD1
v_gene: TRBV19
j_gene: TRBJ1-6
abundance: -
CDR3aa: CASSVLTGGNSPLHF
CDR3nt: TGTGCCAGTAGTGTGCTGACAGGGGGTAATTCACCCCTCCACTTT

d_gene: -
v_gene: TRBV20-1
j_gene: TRBJ1-2
abundance: -
CDR3aa: CSARSGRGYTF
CDR3nt: TGCAGTGCTAGAAGTGGCCGCGGCTACACCTTC

d_gene: -
v_gene: TRBV6-2/TRBV6-3
j_gene: TRBJ1-1
abundance: -
CDR3aa: CASSYSRTGNTEAFF
CDR3nt: TGTGCCAGCAGTTACTCTCGAACAGGGAACACTGAAGCTTTCTTT

d_gene: -
v_gene: TRBV5-4
j_gene: TRBJ1-2
abundance: once
CDR3aa: CASSLSGTGYTF
CDR3nt: TGTGCCAGCAGCTTAAGCGGGACCGGCTACACCTTC

d_gene: -
v_gene: TRBV7-3
j_gene: TRBJ1-1
abundance: -
CDR3aa: CASNLMTGTTYKENTEAFF
CDR3nt: TGTGCCAGCAACCTAATGACCGGGACAACGTATAAAGAGAACACTGAAGCTTTCTTT